The rows below give T cell receptor beta chains drawn from one sample of a study of OX40 agonist ivuxolimab in advanced cancers. Data came from immunoSEQ multiplex PCR; TCRdb stores just in-frame clones and leaves some out. Here the sample spans roughly 64,000 clones, 91% being singletons. The sequencing used CD4+ or CD8+ T cells sorted from blood, collected in a trial of the OX40 agonist ivuxolimab. Receptors were obtained from an adult with an advanced solid tumor such as melanoma, head and neck, liver or kidney cancer. CDR3s include the opening cysteine and the closing phenylalanine or tryptophan. A D gene is named only where the DNA matches it firmly. Clone size is stated in some rows and not others, as once, few, many or a class when expanded.

>TRBD1|.|TRBJ1-1|TRBV18
TGTGCCAGCTCACCATCCCAACAGGGGGCGAATGAAGCTTTCTTT
CASSPSQQGANEAFF
>.|.|TRBJ2-7|TRBV20-1
TGCAGTGCTCGACATTCCTACGAGCAGTACTTC
CSARHSYEQYF
>TRBD1|.|TRBJ1-1|TRBV6-5
TGTGCCAGCAGTTCCGGGACAGGGGTGAACAATGAAGCTTTCTTT
CASSSGTGVNNEAFF
>.|.|TRBJ2-1|TRBV7-2
TGTGCCAGCAGACCAACTAGGGGGACCCACAATGAGCAGTTCTTC
CASRPTRGTHNEQFF
>.|.|TRBJ2-2|TRBV11-3
TGTGCCAGCAGCTTAGTGGACACCGGGGAGCTGTTTTTT
CASSLVDTGELFF
>.|.|TRBJ2-5|TRBV18
TGTGCCAGCTCACCACCCAGCAGGACAAGAGAGACCCAGTACTTC
CASSPPSRTRETQYF
>.|.|TRBJ2-4|TRBV19
TGTGCCAGTAGTATCTCCGGAAAGCTAGCCAAAAACATTCAGTACTTC
CASSISGKLAKNIQYF
>.|.|TRBJ2-7|TRBV10-3
TGTGCCATCAGTGAGAGAGAATACGAGCAGTACTTC
CAISEREYEQYF
>.|.|TRBJ2-1|TRBV18
TGTGCCAGCTCACCATCCGGTTATGTGACCTACAATGAGCAGTTCTTC
CASSPSGYVTYNEQFF
>TRBD2|.|TRBJ2-7|TRBV18
TGTGCCAGCTCACCAAATGGGGCTAGCGGGAGTATAGGACAGTACTTC
CASSPNGASGSIGQYF
>TRBD2|.|TRBJ2-5|TRBV11-3
TGTGCCAGCAGCACCGGGACTAGCGGGAGTGGGACCCAGTACTTC
CASSTGTSGSGTQYF
>.|.|TRBJ2-1|TRBV10-3
TGTGCCGCTTCCGGACAGAGCTCCTACAATGAGCAGTTCTTC
CAASGQSSYNEQFF
>.|.|TRBJ2-7|TRBV19
TGTGCCAGTAGTATCCCAGGGAGCTACGAGCAGTACTTC
CASSIPGSYEQYF
>.|.|TRBJ2-3|TRBV9
TGTGCCAGCAGCATCCTAGCATACGATACGCAGTATTTT
CASSILAYDTQYF
>.|.|TRBJ1-5|TRBV5-1
TGCGCCAGCAGCTTGGACGGCAATAGCAATCAGCCCCAGCATTTT
CASSLDGNSNQPQHF
>.|few|TRBJ1-2|TRBV28
TGTGCCAGCAATATGAACTATGGCTACACCTTC
CASNMNYGYTF
>TRBD2|.|TRBJ2-1|TRBV11-2
TGTGCCAGCAGCACGGGGACTAGCGGGCCGCTCACTCACAATGAGCAGTTCTTC
CASSTGTSGPLTHNEQFF
>.|.|TRBJ2-1|TRBV11-3
TGTGCCAGCAGCCAAGGACAAGGCTCCAATGAGCAGTTCTTC
CASSQGQGSNEQFF
>TRBD2|.|TRBJ2-1|TRBV5-4
TGTGCCAGCAGTCTCTCCTTGTTAGCGGGAAATACCTACAATGAGCAGTTCTTC
CASSLSLLAGNTYNEQFF
>.|.|TRBJ2-1|TRBV30
TGTGCCGGCATGTTGAGCGGACCTTTTAATGAGCAGTTCTTC
CAGMLSGPFNEQFF
>TRBD1|once|TRBJ1-2|TRBV7-2
TGTGCCAGCAGCTTAGGGGACAGGGTTTCTCATGGCTACACCTTC
CASSLGDRVSHGYTF
>.|.|TRBJ2-3|TRBV12-5
TGTGCTAGTGGTTCCTCGGTGGGTACGCAGTATTTT
CASGSSVGTQYF
>TRBD2|.|TRBJ2-5|TRBV11-3
TGTGCCAGCAGCTTCCGGGAGGGCCCAGAGACCCAGTACTTC
CASSFREGPETQYF
>.|few|TRBJ1-1|TRBV6-5
TGTGCCAGCAGCAGGTGGGGGGACACTGAAGCTTTCTTT
CASSRWGDTEAFF
>.|.|TRBJ1-5|TRBV30
TGTGCCTGGATCCCCACGGGCTTTGGGGCAAGTAATCAGCCCCAGCATTTT
CAWIPTGFGASNQPQHF
>.|.|TRBJ1-1|TRBV9
TGTGCCAGCAGCGTAGGAAACCTGAACACTGAAGCTTTCTTT
CASSVGNLNTEAFF
>TRBD2|once|TRBJ2-2|TRBV15
TGTGCCACCAGCTTGGCGGGAGCGGACACCGGGGAGCTGTTTTTT
CATSLAGADTGELFF
>TRBD2|.|TRBJ2-2|TRBV18
TGTGCCAGCTCACCTGGACTAGCGGGCGACACCGGGGAGCTGTTTTTT
CASSPGLAGDTGELFF
>TRBD1|.|TRBJ2-7|TRBV19
TGTGCCAGTAGTACCGGACAGGGTAGCTACGAGCAGTACTTC
CASSTGQGSYEQYF
>.|.|TRBJ2-5|TRBV18
TGTGCCAGCTCACCACCGGTCAGAGAAGAGACCCAGTACTTC
CASSPPVREETQYF
>.|.|TRBJ1-5|TRBV27
TGTGCCAGCAGTTTACCGATTAGCAATCAGCCCCAGCATTTT
CASSLPISNQPQHF